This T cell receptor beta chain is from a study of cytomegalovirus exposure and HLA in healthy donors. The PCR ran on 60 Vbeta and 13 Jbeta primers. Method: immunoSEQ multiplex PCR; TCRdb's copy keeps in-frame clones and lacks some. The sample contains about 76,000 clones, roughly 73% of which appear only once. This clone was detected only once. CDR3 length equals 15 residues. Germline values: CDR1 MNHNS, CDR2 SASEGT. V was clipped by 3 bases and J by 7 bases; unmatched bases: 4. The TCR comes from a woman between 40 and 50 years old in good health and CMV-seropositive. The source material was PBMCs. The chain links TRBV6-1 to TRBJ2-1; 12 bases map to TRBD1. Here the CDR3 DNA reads TGTGCCAGCAGTGACTGGGGACAGGGGGCAAATGAGCAGTTCTTC. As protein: CASSDWGQGANEQFF.